These T cell receptor beta chains were read from a single sample in a study of vaccination effects on CD4 cells after COVID-19. No antigen is known for these receptors. The table came from immunoSEQ multiplex PCR; TCRdb's copy has only in-frame clones and leaves some out. Altogether nearly 30,000 clones are present, over 80% being singletons, with the ten largest covering 5.5% to 7.5%. Sample: CD4+ T cells from PBMCs cultured with SARS-CoV-2 spike peptides, taken after COVID-19 vaccination. These receptors originate from a human donor who received a COVID-19 vaccine. Some clones in this sample may be carry-over from other donors' samples. Each CDR3 is given with its conserved first and last residue. Each record gives: clone size, V gene, D gene, J gene, CDR3 DNA, CDR3 protein. The D gene is left open where the match is weak. The size of a clone is reported for some rows only, either as once, few or many, or as a class for expanded clones.

size: once; V: TRBV5-1; D: TRBD1; J: TRBJ2-2; DNA: TGCGCCAGCAGCCCGCAGGTGACAGGGGGCCCTGGGGAGCTGTTTTTT; CDR3: CASSPQVTGGPGELFF
size: few; V: TRBV19; D: NA; J: TRBJ1-5; DNA: TGTGCCAGTAGTACACTGGTCAGGGGTCCGAATCAGCCCCAGCATTTT; CDR3: CASSTLVRGPNQPQHF
size: NA; V: TRBV2; D: TRBD2; J: TRBJ2-1; DNA: TGTGCCAGCAGCCCGCTAGCGGGGGACTACAATGAGCAGTTCTTC; CDR3: CASSPLAGDYNEQFF
size: NA; V: TRBV18; D: NA; J: TRBJ1-1; DNA: TGTGCCAGCTCACCAGAGGGATCTGAAGCTTTCTTT; CDR3: CASSPEGSEAFF
size: NA; V: TRBV29-1; D: TRBD1; J: TRBJ2-2; DNA: TGCAGCGTCTCGCGGACAGGGAACACCGGGGAGCTGTTTTTT; CDR3: CSVSRTGNTGELFF
size: NA; V: TRBV27; D: NA; J: TRBJ2-2; DNA: TGTGCCAGCTCACAGAGGAACACCGGGGAGCTGTTTTTT; CDR3: CASSQRNTGELFF
size: NA; V: TRBV5-1; D: TRBD1; J: TRBJ1-1; DNA: TGCGCCAGCAGCTTCCAGCATGGCAGGGGGCAAAACACTGAAGCTTTCTTT; CDR3: CASSFQHGRGQNTEAFF
size: NA; V: TRBV5-1; D: NA; J: TRBJ1-6; DNA: TGCGCCAGTAAGCTCGGGCCGAATAATTCACCCCTCCACTTT; CDR3: CASKLGPNNSPLHF
size: NA; V: TRBV6-5; D: NA; J: TRBJ1-5; DNA: TGTGCCAGCAGTTTCTCCGGCATCAATCAGCCCCAGCATTTT; CDR3: CASSFSGINQPQHF
size: NA; V: TRBV14; D: NA; J: TRBJ2-5; DNA: TGTGCCAGCAGCCAAGATCTGGTCCAAGAGACCCAGTACTTC; CDR3: CASSQDLVQETQYF
size: once; V: TRBV3-1/TRBV3-2; D: TRBD1; J: TRBJ1-5; DNA: TGTGCCAGCGCACAGGGGGCGAGCAATCAGCCCCAGCATTTT; CDR3: CASAQGASNQPQHF
size: once; V: TRBV6-5; D: TRBD2; J: TRBJ2-3; DNA: TGTGCCTTATATAGCGGGGGGGCCACAGATACGCAGTATTTT; CDR3: CALYSGGATDTQYF
size: NA; V: TRBV3-1/TRBV3-2; D: NA; J: TRBJ2-5; DNA: TGTGCCAGCAGCCAGGGGGACGTCGGCGGGACCCAGTACTTC; CDR3: CASSQGDVGGTQYF
size: NA; V: TRBV3-1/TRBV3-2; D: TRBD1; J: TRBJ1-5; DNA: TGTGCCAGCAGCCAATCCGGACAATACAGGGGGGGCAATCAGCCCCAGCATTTT; CDR3: CASSQSGQYRGGNQPQHF
size: once; V: TRBV2; D: NA; J: TRBJ1-5; DNA: TGTGCCAGCAGTAGAGATAGCAATCAGCCCCAGCATTTT; CDR3: CASSRDSNQPQHF
size: few; V: TRBV9; D: NA; J: TRBJ2-6; DNA: TGTGCCAGCAGCGTGTCCGGGGATGGGGCCAACGTCCTGACTTTC; CDR3: CASSVSGDGANVLTF
size: NA; V: TRBV28; D: NA; J: TRBJ2-1; DNA: TGTGCCAGCAAGACCCAGACAGTTTTTAGTTACAATGAGCAGTTCTTC; CDR3: CASKTQTVFSYNEQFF
size: few; V: TRBV30; D: TRBD1; J: TRBJ2-2; DNA: TGTGCCTGGAGTGATAAGACAGGGTCCGGGGAGCTGTTTTTT; CDR3: CAWSDKTGSGELFF
size: NA; V: TRBV5-1; D: TRBD1; J: TRBJ1-1; DNA: TGCGCCAGCAGCTTCGACAGGGGTCCGACTGAAGCTTTCTTT; CDR3: CASSFDRGPTEAFF
size: NA; V: TRBV3-1/TRBV3-2; D: NA; J: TRBJ2-3; DNA: TGTGCCAGCAGCCGCCGAAAGACCTCTAGCACAGATACGCAGTATTTT; CDR3: CASSRRKTSSTDTQYF
size: NA; V: TRBV15; D: TRBD1; J: TRBJ1-1; DNA: TGTGCCACCAGCAGACCCGACAGGGGAACTGAAGCTTTCTTT; CDR3: CATSRPDRGTEAFF
size: NA; V: TRBV5-1; D: TRBD1; J: TRBJ2-3; DNA: TGCGCCAGCAGCGCGGGGACAGGGGGTAGCACAGATACGCAGTATTTT; CDR3: CASSAGTGGSTDTQYF
size: NA; V: TRBV6-5; D: NA; J: TRBJ1-6; DNA: TGTGCCAGCAGTTACTCTGTCCGCTCCTATAATTCACCCCTCCACTTT; CDR3: CASSYSVRSYNSPLHF
size: NA; V: TRBV6-6; D: NA; J: TRBJ1-1; DNA: TGTGCCAGCCTTAACCGCAGGGAGGGGGGAGCTTTCTTT; CDR3: CASLNRREGGAFF
size: NA; V: TRBV7-2; D: NA; J: TRBJ2-5; DNA: TGTGCCAGCAGACGTGATTGGGGGGAACCTGAGCGAGAGACCCAGTACTTC; CDR3: CASRRDWGEPERETQYF
size: few; V: TRBV5-1; D: TRBD1; J: TRBJ2-4; DNA: TGCGCCAGCAGCTCGTCGGACAGGGAACGGGACATTCAGTACTTC; CDR3: CASSSSDRERDIQYF
size: NA; V: TRBV19; D: TRBD1; J: TRBJ2-5; DNA: TGTGCCAGTGGGCCGGGGGACAGGCTCCAAGAGACCCAGTACTTC; CDR3: CASGPGDRLQETQYF
size: NA; V: TRBV5-1; D: NA; J: TRBJ1-6; DNA: TGCGCCAGCAGCCCGTCGACAGGCTCGTTTGGTTCACCCCTCCACTTT; CDR3: CASSPSTGSFGSPLHF
size: few; V: TRBV5-1; D: NA; J: TRBJ2-5; DNA: TGCGCCAGCAGCTTGGTGCCAGCCGAGACCCAGTACTTC; CDR3: CASSLVPAETQYF
size: NA; V: TRBV11-1; D: NA; J: TRBJ2-2; DNA: TGTGCCAGCAGCTCCCGCCAGGGCACCGGGGAGCTGTTTTTT; CDR3: CASSSRQGTGELFF
size: NA; V: TRBV9; D: TRBD1; J: TRBJ2-2; DNA: TGTGCCAGCAACAAACAGGGGTTCGACACCGGGGAGCTGTTTTTT; CDR3: CASNKQGFDTGELFF
size: NA; V: TRBV27; D: NA; J: TRBJ1-2; DNA: TGTGCCAGCAGTTTAGACCGAGGCTATGGCTACACCTTC; CDR3: CASSLDRGYGYTF
size: NA; V: TRBV7-2; D: NA; J: TRBJ2-1; DNA: TGTGCCAGCAGCTTAGGACCGCTAACCTACAATGAGCAGTTCTTC; CDR3: CASSLGPLTYNEQFF
size: NA; V: TRBV20-1; D: TRBD1; J: TRBJ1-1; DNA: TGCAGTGCTAGTAGACAGGGGTTTAACACTGAAGCTTTCTTT; CDR3: CSASRQGFNTEAFF
size: NA; V: TRBV4-1; D: NA; J: TRBJ1-2; DNA: TGCGCCAGCAGCCAAGATTCCGGTTTCACCTATGGCTACACCTTC; CDR3: CASSQDSGFTYGYTF